These T cell receptor beta chains were read from a single sample in a study of blood T cell repertoires in COVID-19. Some clones are missing from TCRdb's copy, which holds only in-frame ones; the method was immunoSEQ multiplex PCR. The sample records approximately 66,000 clones, around 89% being singletons. The specimen was peripheral blood. These receptors were collected from a human donor with active COVID-19. The donor label of this sample is uncertain. CDR3s include the opening cysteine and the closing phenylalanine or tryptophan. A D gene is named only where the DNA matches it firmly. For some rows the clone size is stated as once, few or many, or as a class when expanded; others skip it.

V gene: TRBV15
J gene: TRBJ2-7
D gene: -
clone size: -
CDR3 protein: CATSREGRGNYEQYF
CDR3 DNA: TGTGCCACCAGCAGAGAGGGCCGGGGAAACTACGAGCAGTACTTC

V gene: TRBV3-1/TRBV3-2
J gene: TRBJ2-4
D gene: TRBD2
clone size: -
CDR3 protein: CASSQEGLAENIQYF
CDR3 DNA: TGTGCCAGCAGCCAAGAGGGCCTAGCGGAAAACATTCAGTACTTC

V gene: TRBV9
J gene: TRBJ2-5
D gene: TRBD1
clone size: -
CDR3 protein: CASSVPTIDRVDETQYF
CDR3 DNA: TGTGCCAGCAGCGTACCTACTATCGACAGGGTAGATGAGACCCAGTACTTC

V gene: TRBV6-5
J gene: TRBJ1-2
D gene: -
clone size: -
CDR3 protein: CASSYSISGGYTF
CDR3 DNA: TGTGCCAGCAGTTACTCAATCAGCGGCGGCTACACCTTC

V gene: TRBV7-3
J gene: TRBJ2-7
D gene: -
clone size: -
CDR3 protein: CASSLMLAGEQYF
CDR3 DNA: TGTGCCAGCAGCTTAATGCTAGCAGGCGAGCAGTACTTC

V gene: TRBV27
J gene: TRBJ1-5
D gene: -
clone size: -
CDR3 protein: CASSTGTNNQPQHF
CDR3 DNA: TGTGCCAGCAGTACCGGGACAAATAATCAGCCCCAGCATTTT

V gene: TRBV7-9
J gene: TRBJ1-1
D gene: TRBD1
clone size: -
CDR3 protein: CASSLGRTGLGTEAFF
CDR3 DNA: TGTGCCAGCAGCTTAGGTAGGACAGGGTTGGGCACTGAAGCTTTCTTT

V gene: TRBV4-3
J gene: TRBJ2-7
D gene: -
clone size: once
CDR3 protein: CASSQDSLGGDYEQYF
CDR3 DNA: TGCGCCAGCAGCCAAGATTCCCTCGGAGGGGACTACGAGCAGTACTTC

V gene: TRBV5-1
J gene: TRBJ2-5
D gene: -
clone size: -
CDR3 protein: CASSLEGAKETQYF
CDR3 DNA: TGCGCCAGCAGCTTGGAAGGGGCCAAAGAGACCCAGTACTTC

V gene: TRBV6-1
J gene: TRBJ2-3
D gene: TRBD1
clone size: -
CDR3 protein: CASSVVPWRTGDTQYF
CDR3 DNA: TGTGCCAGCAGTGTTGTTCCCTGGAGGACAGGAGATACGCAGTATTTT

V gene: TRBV5-1
J gene: TRBJ1-4
D gene: -
clone size: -
CDR3 protein: CASSLVGVDNEKLFF
CDR3 DNA: TGCGCCAGCAGCTTGGTAGGGGTGGATAATGAAAAACTGTTTTTT

V gene: TRBV7-3
J gene: TRBJ2-1
D gene: -
clone size: -
CDR3 protein: CASSKAATSYNEQFF
CDR3 DNA: TGTGCCAGCAGTAAAGCCGCAACCTCCTACAATGAGCAGTTCTTC

V gene: TRBV7-9
J gene: TRBJ2-1
D gene: TRBD2
clone size: -
CDR3 protein: CASSLAASGSQEFF
CDR3 DNA: TGTGCCAGCAGCTTAGCGGCTAGCGGGAGTCAGGAATTCTTC

V gene: TRBV29-1
J gene: TRBJ1-1
D gene: TRBD1
clone size: -
CDR3 protein: CSVGDRTKNTEAFF
CDR3 DNA: TGCAGCGTTGGGGACAGAACAAAGAACACTGAAGCTTTCTTT

V gene: TRBV14
J gene: TRBJ2-7
D gene: TRBD2
clone size: -
CDR3 protein: CASSQAVLAGAHYEQYF
CDR3 DNA: TGTGCCAGCAGCCAAGCCGTCTTAGCGGGAGCGCATTACGAGCAGTACTTC

V gene: TRBV5-8
J gene: TRBJ2-3
D gene: TRBD1
clone size: -
CDR3 protein: CASSPNPGTGDTDTQYF
CDR3 DNA: TGTGCCAGCAGCCCTAACCCCGGGACAGGGGATACAGATACGCAGTATTTT

V gene: TRBV15
J gene: TRBJ2-1
D gene: -
clone size: -
CDR3 protein: CATEGEGNEQFF
CDR3 DNA: TGTGCCACTGAGGGGGAGGGCAATGAGCAGTTCTTC

V gene: TRBV7-2
J gene: TRBJ2-1
D gene: TRBD2
clone size: -
CDR3 protein: CASSSSGGNSYNEQFF
CDR3 DNA: TGTGCCAGCAGCAGTAGCGGGGGGAACTCCTACAATGAGCAGTTCTTC

V gene: TRBV27
J gene: TRBJ2-7
D gene: TRBD1
clone size: once
CDR3 protein: CASSFRDRVYEQYF
CDR3 DNA: TGTGCCAGCAGTTTCCGGGACAGGGTCTACGAGCAGTACTTC

V gene: TRBV7-9
J gene: TRBJ2-7
D gene: -
clone size: -
CDR3 protein: CASSPRTGRDLFYEQYF
CDR3 DNA: TGTGCCAGCAGCCCCCGGACGGGAAGGGATCTATTCTACGAGCAGTACTTC

V gene: TRBV10-3
J gene: TRBJ1-6
D gene: TRBD1
clone size: -
CDR3 protein: CAITRTGTANSPLHF
CDR3 DNA: TGTGCCATCACCCGAACCGGGACAGCCAATTCACCCCTCCACTTT

V gene: TRBV6-1
J gene: TRBJ1-2
D gene: -
clone size: -
CDR3 protein: CASSEGFQGIYGYTF
CDR3 DNA: TGTGCCAGCAGTGAAGGGTTTCAGGGGATCTATGGCTACACCTTC

V gene: TRBV4-1
J gene: TRBJ2-7
D gene: TRBD1
clone size: -
CDR3 protein: CASSQVGTGPYEQYF
CDR3 DNA: TGCGCCAGCAGCCAAGTCGGGACAGGGCCCTACGAGCAGTACTTC

V gene: TRBV13
J gene: TRBJ2-7
D gene: TRBD1
clone size: -
CDR3 protein: CASSLRDRGLVEQYF
CDR3 DNA: TGTGCCAGCAGCTTAAGGGACAGGGGGCTGGTCGAGCAGTACTTC

V gene: TRBV5-1
J gene: TRBJ2-3
D gene: TRBD1
clone size: -
CDR3 protein: CASSPQGDRTDTQYF
CDR3 DNA: TGCGCCAGCAGCCCACAGGGGGACCGCACAGATACGCAGTATTTT

V gene: TRBV27
J gene: TRBJ1-2
D gene: -
clone size: -
CDR3 protein: CASSLGGEDYGYTF
CDR3 DNA: TGTGCCAGCAGTTTAGGGGGGGAGGATTATGGCTACACCTTC

V gene: TRBV5-1
J gene: TRBJ2-7
D gene: -
clone size: -
CDR3 protein: CASSLRQGSEEQYF
CDR3 DNA: TGCGCCAGCAGCTTGCGGCAGGGGTCAGAAGAGCAGTACTTC

V gene: TRBV19
J gene: TRBJ1-5
D gene: TRBD1
clone size: -
CDR3 protein: CASSFLHSGTGGIQPQHF
CDR3 DNA: TGTGCCAGTAGTTTCCTCCATTCCGGGACAGGGGGCATTCAGCCCCAGCATTTT

V gene: TRBV6-5
J gene: TRBJ1-6
D gene: -
clone size: once
CDR3 protein: CASSYSRQGNSPLHF
CDR3 DNA: TGTGCCAGCAGTTACTCGCGCCAGGGTAATTCACCCCTCCACTTT

V gene: TRBV4-3
J gene: TRBJ2-7
D gene: -
clone size: -
CDR3 protein: CASSQDGRGSYEQYF
CDR3 DNA: TGCGCCAGCAGCCAAGACGGTAGGGGTTCCTACGAGCAGTACTTC

V gene: TRBV6-4
J gene: TRBJ2-1
D gene: TRBD2
clone size: -
CDR3 protein: CASSEGFGTSGEMREFF
CDR3 DNA: TGTGCCAGCAGTGAGGGTTTCGGGACTAGCGGGGAAATGAGGGAGTTCTTC

V gene: TRBV7-3
J gene: TRBJ2-5
D gene: TRBD1
clone size: -
CDR3 protein: CASSLFAGQGQETQYF
CDR3 DNA: TGTGCCAGCAGCTTATTTGCCGGACAGGGACAAGAGACCCAGTACTTC

V gene: TRBV28
J gene: TRBJ2-3
D gene: TRBD2
clone size: -
CDR3 protein: CASSLAGETDTQYF
CDR3 DNA: TGTGCCAGCAGTTTAGCGGGAGAAACTGATACGCAGTATTTT

V gene: TRBV7-2
J gene: TRBJ2-7
D gene: TRBD2
clone size: -
CDR3 protein: CASSLGREKIEQYF
CDR3 DNA: TGTGCCAGCAGCTTAGGGCGGGAGAAGATCGAGCAGTACTTC

V gene: TRBV29-1
J gene: TRBJ1-6
D gene: -
clone size: few
CDR3 protein: CSVDGGKNSPLHF
CDR3 DNA: TGCAGCGTTGACGGGGGGAAGAATTCACCCCTCCACTTT

V gene: TRBV9
J gene: TRBJ2-5
D gene: TRBD2
clone size: -
CDR3 protein: CASSVVSSGPKETQYF
CDR3 DNA: TGTGCCAGCAGCGTAGTGTCTAGCGGGCCTAAAGAGACCCAGTACTTC

V gene: TRBV5-1
J gene: TRBJ2-3
D gene: TRBD1
clone size: -
CDR3 protein: CASSQVQGMDTQYF
CDR3 DNA: TGCGCCAGCAGCCAGGTACAGGGGATGGATACGCAGTATTTT

V gene: TRBV18
J gene: TRBJ1-4
D gene: TRBD1
clone size: once
CDR3 protein: CASSPGQGAVKLFF
CDR3 DNA: TGTGCCAGCTCACCGGGACAGGGAGCCGTAAAACTGTTTTTT

V gene: TRBV4-3
J gene: TRBJ1-5
D gene: -
clone size: -
CDR3 protein: CASSQDQDLPYQPQHF
CDR3 DNA: TGCGCCAGCAGCCAAGATCAAGACTTACCTTATCAGCCCCAGCATTTT

V gene: TRBV19
J gene: TRBJ1-1
D gene: -
clone size: -
CDR3 protein: CASSNGPENTEAFF
CDR3 DNA: TGTGCCAGTAGTAACGGTCCCGAGAACACTGAAGCTTTCTTT

V gene: TRBV27
J gene: TRBJ2-1
D gene: TRBD1
clone size: -
CDR3 protein: CASSPEWTGDVYNEQFF
CDR3 DNA: TGTGCCAGCAGCCCCGAATGGACAGGTGATGTATACAATGAGCAGTTCTTC

V gene: TRBV6-5
J gene: TRBJ2-1
D gene: -
clone size: -
CDR3 protein: CASSYGGSSSYNEQFF
CDR3 DNA: TGTGCCAGCAGTTACGGGGGCTCTAGCTCCTACAATGAGCAGTTCTTC

V gene: TRBV11-2
J gene: TRBJ2-7
D gene: -
clone size: once
CDR3 protein: CASSSTDGAYEQYF
CDR3 DNA: TGTGCCAGCAGCTCTACCGACGGGGCCTACGAGCAGTACTTC

V gene: TRBV6-2/TRBV6-3
J gene: TRBJ2-3
D gene: -
clone size: -
CDR3 protein: CASSYRETDTQYF
CDR3 DNA: TGTGCCAGCAGTTACCGGGAGACAGATACGCAGTATTTT

V gene: TRBV7-8
J gene: TRBJ2-2
D gene: -
clone size: -
CDR3 protein: CASSLDIVGAVAGELFF
CDR3 DNA: TGTGCCAGCAGCTTAGATATAGTGGGAGCGGTTGCCGGGGAGCTGTTTTTT

V gene: TRBV9
J gene: TRBJ2-5
D gene: TRBD2
clone size: -
CDR3 protein: CASSEASGREETQYF
CDR3 DNA: TGTGCCAGCAGCGAGGCTAGCGGGAGGGAAGAGACCCAGTACTTC

V gene: TRBV4-2
J gene: TRBJ1-2
D gene: TRBD1
clone size: -
CDR3 protein: CASSQSNPGTGSGYTF
CDR3 DNA: TGTGCCAGCAGCCAATCAAATCCCGGGACAGGAAGTGGCTACACCTTC

V gene: TRBV15
J gene: TRBJ2-7
D gene: TRBD1
clone size: few
CDR3 protein: CATSRGGDRSYEQYF
CDR3 DNA: TGTGCCACCAGCAGAGGAGGGGACAGGTCCTACGAGCAGTACTTC

V gene: TRBV5-1
J gene: TRBJ1-6
D gene: -
clone size: -
CDR3 protein: CASSLGQVDSPLHF
CDR3 DNA: TGCGCCAGCAGCTTGGGACAGGTGGATTCACCCCTCCACTTT

V gene: TRBV9
J gene: TRBJ1-5
D gene: -
clone size: -
CDR3 protein: CASSVGDNQPQHF
CDR3 DNA: TGTGCCAGCAGCGTCGGGGACAATCAGCCCCAGCATTTT

V gene: TRBV6-6
J gene: TRBJ1-2
D gene: -
clone size: -
CDR3 protein: CASSEGAGYGYTF
CDR3 DNA: TGTGCCAGCAGCGAAGGGGCTGGCTATGGCTACACCTTC

V gene: TRBV28
J gene: TRBJ1-4
D gene: TRBD1
clone size: -
CDR3 protein: CASSLERDRAINEKLFF
CDR3 DNA: TGTGCCAGCAGTTTGGAAAGGGACAGGGCAATTAATGAAAAACTGTTTTTT

V gene: TRBV7-8
J gene: TRBJ2-1
D gene: TRBD2
clone size: few
CDR3 protein: CASSLSSGGLNEQFF
CDR3 DNA: TGTGCCAGCAGCTTATCTAGCGGGGGGCTCAACGAGCAGTTCTTC

V gene: TRBV4-3
J gene: TRBJ2-2
D gene: TRBD2
clone size: -
CDR3 protein: CASSQTAGGTGELFF
CDR3 DNA: TGCGCCAGCAGCCAAACTGCGGGGGGCACCGGGGAGCTGTTTTTT